This T cell receptor (beta chain) emerged from a study of blood T cell repertoires in COVID-19. Study at large: Sources were T cells, B-cell-depleted T cells, or PBMCs; the material itself was cDNA or gDNA.

The CDR3 covers 13 residues. V was clipped by 2 bases and J by 4 bases, with 8 bases between them. Germline V gives CDR1 KGHSH, CDR2 LQKENI. The count of this clone is one. As handled by the study authors: Estimated nucleated cell counts came from reference gene primer amplification. Assay: immunoSEQ multiplex PCR; the TCRdb copy retains only in-frame clones and omits some. The D gene and trimming were derived from the DNA, and the V and J assignments and clone size from that table. The table includes roughly 400,000 clones, about 90% detected once. Clinical history reported by participants formed the basis on which cohorts were assigned.

The receptor was isolated from a man between 18 and 35 years old who had recovered from COVID-19. The sequenced material came from PBMCs or T cells enriched from blood (not recorded which). This sequence joins TRBV18 and TRBJ1-2; TRBD1 might be the D (6 bases). CDR3 protein: CASSPGQLYGYTF. In DNA, the CDR3 is TGTGCCAGCTCACCAGGACAGCTCTATGGCTACACCTTC.